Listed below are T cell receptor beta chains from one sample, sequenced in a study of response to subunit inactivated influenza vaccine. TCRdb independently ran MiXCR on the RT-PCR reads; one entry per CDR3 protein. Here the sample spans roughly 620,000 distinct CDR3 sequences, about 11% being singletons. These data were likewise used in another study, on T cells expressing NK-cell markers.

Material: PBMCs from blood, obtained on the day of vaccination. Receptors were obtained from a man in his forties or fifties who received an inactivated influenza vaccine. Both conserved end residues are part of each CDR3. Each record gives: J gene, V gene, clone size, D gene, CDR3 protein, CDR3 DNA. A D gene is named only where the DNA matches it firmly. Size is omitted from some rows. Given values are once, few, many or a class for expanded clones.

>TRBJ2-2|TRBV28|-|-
CASSLLGGHQNTGELFF
TGTGCCAGCAGTTTATTAGGGGGACACCAGAACACCGGGGAGCTGTTTTTT
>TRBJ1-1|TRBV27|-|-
CASSLSSWREAFF
TGTGCCAGCAGTTTAAGTTCGTGGCGAGAAGCTTTCTTT
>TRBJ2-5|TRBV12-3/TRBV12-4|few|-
CASSLTGGTQYF
TGTGCCAGCAGTTTAACTGGGGGGACCCAGTACTTC
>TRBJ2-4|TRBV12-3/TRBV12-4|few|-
CASGRPPVF
TGTGCCAGCGGTCGTCCTCCGGTCTTC
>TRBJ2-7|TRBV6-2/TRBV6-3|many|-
CASSLTGKPYF
TGTGCCAGCAGTTTAACAGGGAAGCCGTACTTC
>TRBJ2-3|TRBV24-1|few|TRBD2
CATSDFGRGSTDTQYF
TGTGCCACCAGTGATTTCGGGAGGGGTAGCACAGATACGCAGTATTTT
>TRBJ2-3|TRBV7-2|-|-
CASSLVGSADTQYF
TGTGCCAGCAGCTTAGTCGGGAGTGCAGATACGCAGTATTTT
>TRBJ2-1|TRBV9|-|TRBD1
CASSQGQGPLNEQFF
TGTGCCAGCAGCCAAGGACAGGGTCCCCTCAATGAGCAGTTCTTC
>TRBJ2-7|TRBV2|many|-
CASTDSSYEQYF
TGTGCCAGCACCGATTCCTCCTACGAGCAGTACTTC
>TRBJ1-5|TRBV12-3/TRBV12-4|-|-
CASSTGINQPQHF
TGTGCCAGCAGTACAGGGATCAATCAGCCCCAGCATTTT
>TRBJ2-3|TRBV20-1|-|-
CSAPRGSHPSTDTQYF
TGCAGTGCTCCCCGGGGCAGCCACCCTAGCACAGATACGCAGTATTTT
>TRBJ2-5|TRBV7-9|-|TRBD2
CASSAYSGIETQYF
TGTGCCAGCAGCGCCTATAGCGGGATAGAGACCCAGTACTTC
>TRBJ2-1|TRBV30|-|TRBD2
CAWSSSGSSKFF
TGTGCCTGGAGCAGTAGCGGGAGTAGTAAGTTCTTC
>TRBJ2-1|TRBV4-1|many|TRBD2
CASSQGALAGGRGKQFF
TGCGCCAGCAGCCAAGGGGCACTAGCGGGGGGGCGGGGTAAGCAGTTCTTC
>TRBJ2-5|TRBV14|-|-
CASSQDFVGALPGETQYF
TGTGCCAGCAGCCAAGATTTTGTCGGGGCTCTACCCGGAGAGACCCAGTACTTC
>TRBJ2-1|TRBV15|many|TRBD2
CATGAGFYNEQFF
TGTGCCACCGGAGCGGGATTCTACAATGAGCAGTTCTTC
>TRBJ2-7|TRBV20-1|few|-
CSARDLLRQATYEQYF
TGCAGTGCTAGAGACCTATTGCGACAGGCCACCTACGAGCAGTACTTC
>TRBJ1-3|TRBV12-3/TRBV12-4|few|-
CASSLVRVAGNTIYF
TGTGCCAGCAGTTTAGTAAGGGTGGCTGGAAACACCATATATTTT
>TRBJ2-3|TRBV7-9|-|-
CASSHSGSTDTQYF
TGTGCCAGCAGCCATAGCGGCAGCACAGATACGCAGTATTTT
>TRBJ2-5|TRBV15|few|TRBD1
CATSREPDRGETQYF
TGTGCCACCAGCAGAGAGCCGGACAGGGGGGAGACCCAGTACTTC
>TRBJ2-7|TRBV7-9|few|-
CASRDDRWSYEQYF
TGTGCCAGCAGGGACGACAGGTGGTCCTACGAGCAGTACTTC
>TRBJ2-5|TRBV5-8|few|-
CASSRPGTQYF
TGTGCCAGCAGCCGACCTGGGACCCAGTACTTC
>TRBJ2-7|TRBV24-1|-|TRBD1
CATSDNPGQGTYEQYF
TGTGCCACCAGTGATAACCCGGGACAGGGCACCTACGAGCAGTACTTC
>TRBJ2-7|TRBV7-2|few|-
CASSLGLGSRGYEQYF
TGTGCCAGCAGCTTAGGGCTGGGGAGCCGAGGCTACGAGCAGTACTTC
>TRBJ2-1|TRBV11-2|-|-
CASSRIGGSSYNEQFF
TGTGCCAGCAGTCGCATCGGGGGCAGCTCCTACAATGAGCAGTTCTTC
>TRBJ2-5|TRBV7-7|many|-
CASSMDRQETQYF
TGTGCTAGCAGCATGGACAGACAAGAGACCCAGTACTTC
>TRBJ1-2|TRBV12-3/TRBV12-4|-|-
CASSLFGVDYGYTF
TGTGCCAGCAGTTTATTTGGGGTGGACTATGGCTACACCTTC
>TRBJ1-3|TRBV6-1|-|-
CASSESRGARGNTIYF
TGTGCCAGCAGTGAATCCCGGGGTGCGCGTGGAAACACCATATATTTT
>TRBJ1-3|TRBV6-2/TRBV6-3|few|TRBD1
CATDRGSAGNTIYF
TGTGCCACGGACAGGGGATCGGCTGGAAACACCATATATTTT
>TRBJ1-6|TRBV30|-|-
CAWSTRSPLHF
TGTGCCTGGAGTACGAGATCACCCCTCCACTTT
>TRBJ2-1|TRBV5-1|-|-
CASSPTGQLSSYNVQFF
TGCGCCAGCAGCCCGACAGGCCAACTGAGCTCCTACAATGTGCAGTTCTTC
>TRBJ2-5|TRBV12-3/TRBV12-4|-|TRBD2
CASRPGLAGTETQYF
TGTGCCAGCAGGCCGGGACTAGCGGGGACGGAGACCCAGTACTTC
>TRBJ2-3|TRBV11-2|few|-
CASSLGLDRDTQYF
TGTGCCAGCAGCTTAGGCCTAGATAGGGATACGCAGTATTTT
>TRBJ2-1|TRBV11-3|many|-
CASSLARSSYNEQFF
TGTGCCAGCTCTCTTGCGCGGAGCTCCTACAATGAGCAGTTCTTC
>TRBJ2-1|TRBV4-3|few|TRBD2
CASSPTSGIYNEQFF
TGCGCCAGCAGCCCGACTAGCGGAATTTACAATGAGCAGTTCTTC
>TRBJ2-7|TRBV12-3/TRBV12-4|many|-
CASSHNPTGPYEQYF
TGTGCCAGCAGTCATAACCCGACAGGTCCCTACGAGCAGTACTTC
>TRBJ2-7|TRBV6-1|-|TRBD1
CASSKTRDRGLLAGTYEQYF
TGTGCCAGCAGTAAAACCAGGGACAGGGGGCTGCTAGCGGGAACCTACGAGCAGTACTTC
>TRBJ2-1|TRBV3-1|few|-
CASSQGSKLSNEQFF
TGTGCCAGCAGCCAAGGGAGCAAGTTGTCCAATGAGCAGTTCTTC
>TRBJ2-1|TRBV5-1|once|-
CASSLGQSGHEQFF
TGCGCCAGCAGCTTGGGACAGTCTGGCCATGAGCAGTTCTTC
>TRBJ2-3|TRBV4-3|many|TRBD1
CASSQDKTGTDTQYF
TGCGCCAGCAGCCAAGATAAGACAGGGACAGATACGCAGTATTTT
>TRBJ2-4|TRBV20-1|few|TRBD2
CSARDAGGANIQYF
TGCAGTGCTAGGGATGCGGGGGGCGCGAACATTCAGTACTTC
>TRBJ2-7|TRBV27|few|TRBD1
CATGRGPSYEQYF
TGTGCCACCGGCAGGGGGCCATCCTACGAGCAGTACTTC
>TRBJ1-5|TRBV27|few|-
CASSLSAGHQPQHF
TGTGCCAGCAGTTTATCGGCAGGGCACCAGCCCCAGCATTTT
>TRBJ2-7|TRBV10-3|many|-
CAIGDPIYEQYF
TGTGCCATCGGGGACCCAATCTACGAGCAGTACTTC
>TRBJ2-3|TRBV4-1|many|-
CASSQRGVWVTQYF
TGCGCCAGCAGCCAAAGGGGAGTTTGGGTTACGCAGTATTTT
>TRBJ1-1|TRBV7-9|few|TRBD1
CASSLAWGQGTNTEAFF
TGTGCCAGCAGCTTAGCTTGGGGACAGGGCACGAACACTGAAGCTTTCTTT
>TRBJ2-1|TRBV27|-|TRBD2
CASSLFGLAGGGTTNEQFF
TGTGCCAGCAGTTTATTCGGACTAGCGGGAGGGGGTACTACCAATGAGCAGTTCTTC
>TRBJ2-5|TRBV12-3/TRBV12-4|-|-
CASSFWNSQVQYF
TGTGCCAGCAGTTTTTGGAATTCACAGGTCCAGTACTTC
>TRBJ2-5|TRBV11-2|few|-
CASSLSGSETQYF
TGTGCCAGCAGCTTATCCGGTTCAGAGACCCAGTACTTC
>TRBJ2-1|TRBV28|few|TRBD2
CASTPAGTRGNEQFF
TGTGCCAGCACCCCGGCTGGGACTAGAGGGAATGAGCAGTTCTTC
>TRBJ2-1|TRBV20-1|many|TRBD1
CSARPGQISYNEQFF
TGCAGTGCTAGGCCGGGACAGATTTCGTACAATGAGCAGTTCTTC
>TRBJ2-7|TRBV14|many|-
CASSRRDRSSYEQYF
TGTGCCAGCAGCCGGAGGGACCGAAGCTCCTACGAGCAGTACTTC
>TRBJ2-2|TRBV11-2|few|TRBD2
CASSLEAAGSYTGELFF
TGTGCCAGCAGCTTAGAGGCAGCGGGGTCTTACACCGGGGAGCTGTTTTTT